The 22 T cell receptor beta chains presented below share a single source sample, sequenced in a study of memory CD4+ T cells and cytomegalovirus serostatus. The sort gate was single viable CD3+CD4+CD8-CD45RO+ cells for memory CD4+ T cells. Clones were read by immunoSEQ multiplex PCR, and TCRdb kept only the in-frame ones, dropping some. The repertoire has around 76,000 clones, roughly three quarters of them found once; the top ten carry 2% to 3%. The sequenced material came from memory CD4+ T cells from blood. The receptors come from an adult in good health and CMV-seropositive.

The chain uses TRBV2 and TRBJ2-3, with D possibly matching TRBD1 (6 bases). There are 16 residues in the CDR3. Between the trimmed V and J ends, which lost 5 bases and 5 bases, there was a span of 20 bases. CDR1 is SNHLY, CDR2 FYNNEI, per germline. The CDR3 is CASSPDRPLPGDTQYF. As DNA, the CDR3 is TGTGCCAGCAGTCCCGACAGGCCTTTACCCGGAGATACGCAGTATTTT.

This clone occurred a few times. The chain joins TRBV6-5 to TRBJ1-5; 7 nucleotides agree with TRBD1. Per the germline V gene, CDR1 is MNHEY and CDR2 is SVGAGI. V shed 11 bases and J 7 bases; nucleotides not matched to a gene: 14. The CDR3 length is 14 residues. The CDR3 sequence is CAASSGGTGQPQHF. Written as DNA, the CDR3 is TGTGCCGCCTCCTCAGGGGGGACGGGACAGCCCCAGCATTTT.

In its sample, this clone was seen a few times. The chain joins TRBV21-1 to TRBJ2-1. TRBV21-1 counts as a pseudogene. This CDR3 is built from 15 residues. The DNA for the CDR3 is TGTGCCACTCTTCCCCCCAACCCTCCTTTCGATGAGCAGTTCTTC. This gives the protein CATLPPNPPFDEQFF.

V gene TRBV7-9 combines with J gene TRBJ2-1, with a possible D match to TRBD1 (5 bases). Germline CDR1 and CDR2: SEHNR and FQNEAQ (reference sequence). The CDR3 is 14 amino acids. V dropped 5 bases and J dropped 8 bases, with 16 bases sitting between them. CDR3 amino acids: CASSGQGMVHEQFF. In DNA, the CDR3 is TGTGCCAGCAGCGGGCAGGGTATGGTACATGAGCAGTTCTTC.

The chain employs TRBV7-9 and TRBJ2-5; D not certain. The CDR3 sequence is 12 residues long. Germline CDR1 reads SEHNR; CDR2 reads FQNEAQ (reference sequence). Trimming pared 5 bases from V and 5 bases from J, leaving 9 bases between. This CDR3 reads CASSPLGETQYF. CDR3 nucleotides: TGTGCCAGCAGCCCTCTGGGGGAGACCCAGTACTTC.

The V and J genes are TRBV30 and TRBJ1-6; D ambiguous. CDR3 length equals 13 residues. Germline CDR1 is GTSNPN and CDR2 is SVGIG (reference sequence). V shed 0 bases and J shed 8 bases, with 8 bases lying between them. Written as DNA, the CDR3 is TGTGCCTGGAGTGTTAAAGCCGATTCACCCCTCCACTTT. This encodes CAWSVKADSPLHF.

This rearrangement joins TRBV2 to TRBJ2-7; D gene unclear. Germline loops: CDR1 SNHLY, CDR2 FYNNEI. This CDR3 comprises 15 residues. The germline V and J ends were trimmed by 6 bases and 0 bases, with 15 bases remaining between them. CDR3 nucleotide sequence: TGTGCCAGCAGCCCAAGACAACACTACTCCTACGAGCAGTACTTC. It codes for CASSPRQHYSYEQYF.

This clone was recorded a few times. The V gene is TRBV18, the J gene TRBJ1-1; 9 bases match TRBD1. The CDR3 extends over 14 amino acids. The V gene's germline CDR1 is KGHSH and CDR2 LQKENI. V lost 3 bases and J lost 4; bases outside the gene matches: 3. The CDR3 region is CASSPQTGGTEAFF. CDR3 DNA sequence: TGTGCCAGCTCACCTCAGACAGGGGGCACTGAAGCTTTCTTT. Variable domain in full (rest from reference TRBV18 and TRBJ1-1): NAGVMQNPRHLVRRRGQEARLRCSPMKGHSHVYWYRQLPEEGLKFMVYLQKENIIDESGMPKERFSAEFPKEGPSILRIQQVVRGDSAAYFCASSPQTGGTEAFFGQGTRLTVV.

The rearrangement uses TRBV7-8 and TRBJ2-7; the D gene is possibly TRBD2 (5 bases). Trimming cost V 6 bases and J 7 bases, with 13 bases left between them. Germline assignment: CDR1 SGHVS and CDR2 FQNEAQ. This CDR3 is built from 12 residues. CDR3 in amino acids: CASRGSGFEQYV. DNA for the CDR3: TGTGCCAGCAGGGGGTCGGGGTTTGAGCAGTACGTC.

The chain employs TRBV2 and TRBJ2-3, with 9 bases lining up with TRBD1. The length of the CDR3 is 14 residues. Germline V gives CDR1 SNHLY, CDR2 FYNNEI. With V trimmed by 8 bases and J by 2 bases, 5 bases remained unmatched. CDR3 protein: CASGDRDPTDTQYF. The CDR3 nucleotides read TGTGCCAGCGGGGACAGGGACCCCACAGATACGCAGTATTTT. Full variable domain (remainder filled in from reference TRBV2 and TRBJ2-3): EPEVTQTPSHQVTQMGQEVILRCVPISNHLYFYWYRQILGQKVEFLVSFYNNEISEKSEIFDDQFSVERPDGSNFTLKIRSTKLEDSAMYFCASGDRDPTDTQYFGPGTRLTVL.

This clone has more than one count but fewer than ten. The rearrangement uses TRBV7-9 and TRBJ1-1; 7 bases agree with TRBD1. In germline, CDR1 is SEHNR, CDR2 FQNEAQ (reference sequence). V was clipped by 3 bases and J by 5 bases; unmatched bases: 15. The CDR3 consists of 17 residues. The chain's CDR3 is CASSLGYRGNTMTEAFF. DNA for the CDR3: TGTGCCAGCAGCTTGGGCTACAGGGGAAATACGATGACTGAAGCTTTCTTT.

This sequence joins TRBV18 and TRBJ2-2, with 8 bases identical to TRBD1. This CDR3 is 14 amino acids long. Germline lookup yields CDR1 KGHSH and CDR2 LQKENI. J gave up 1 base and V 6 bases, and 1 base lay outside the gene matches. CDR3 coding DNA: TGTGCCAGCTCTGGGACAGGGAACACCGGGGAGCTGTTTTTT. Translating it yields CASSGTGNTGELFF.

V usage is TRBV30 and J usage is TRBJ1-4; 8 positions agree with TRBD1. With V trimmed by 5 bases and J by 2 bases, 4 bases remained unmatched. Germline V lookup: CDR1 GTSNPN, CDR2 SVGIG (reference sequence). The CDR3 covers 14 residues. The CDR3 DNA sequence: TGTGCCTGGGACTCAGGGGGCACTAATGAAAAACTGTTTTTT. Its translation is CAWDSGGTNEKLFF.

The J gene is TRBJ1-2, the V gene TRBV6-4; no firm D call. V dropped 6 bases and J dropped 2 bases, with 16 bases sitting between them. CDR3 length: 15 amino acids. Germline V gene sequence: CDR1 MRHNA, CDR2 SNTAGT. Written as DNA, the CDR3 is TGTGCCAGCAGCTCGACCGCAGACGAGAACTATGGCTACACCTTC. The encoded protein is CASSSTADENYGYTF.

This rearrangement joins TRBV28 to TRBJ1-3, with D hard to call. This CDR3 has 14 residues. Germline CDR1 MDHEN, CDR2 SYDVKM. V was shortened by 6 bases and J by 4 bases, with 13 bases between the two germline ends. The CDR3 coding sequence is TGTGCCAGCAGCCGAAGGGCGGCGGGAAACACCATATATTTT. Its translation: CASSRRAAGNTIYF.

The chain recombines TRBV11-3 with TRBJ2-5; the match to TRBD1 covers 9 bases. This CDR3 has 18 amino acids. Losses at the gene ends were 3 bases for V and 0 bases for J; bases not matched to a gene: 11. CDR1 and CDR2 from the germline V gene are SGHNT and YENEEA. In DNA, the CDR3 is TGTGCCAGCAGCTTCCGCCATCCGGGACAGGGTGACCAAGAGACCCAGTACTTC. This encodes CASSFRHPGQGDQETQYF.

This clone was seen once. CDR3 sequence: CASSGDRGEAFF. CDR3 in DNA: TGTGCCAGCAGCGGGGACAGAGGTGAAGCTTTCTTT. The chain combines TRBV7-6 with TRBJ1-1, with 7 bases lining up with TRBD1. There are 12 residues in the CDR3. V gave up 5 bases and J gave up 7 bases; unmatched junction bases: 4. CDR1 SGHVS and CDR2 FNYEAQ come from the germline V gene.

This chain links TRBV7-6 with TRBJ1-1, with 11 bases lining up with TRBD1. V was pared by 6 bases and J by 6 bases, with 15 bases of the junction left unmatched. The CDR3 sequence is 17 residues long. Germline V gives CDR1 SGHVS, CDR2 FNYEAQ. CDR3: CASSPRTGGAWGAEAFF. The CDR3 nucleotides are TGTGCCAGCAGTCCTAGGACAGGGGGCGCCTGGGGGGCTGAAGCTTTCTTT.

V gene TRBV4-2 combines with J gene TRBJ1-1; no clear D. Germline-derived CDR1 and CDR2 are LGHNA and YNFKEQ. Trimming stripped 0 bases from V and 4 bases from J, with 12 bases between. This CDR3 spans 15 amino acids. CDR3 nucleotides: TGTGCCAGCAGCCAAGAGAGGACGTTCGCCACTGAAGCTTTCTTT. This gives the protein CASSQERTFATEAFF.

Note on this clone: Other nucleotide sequences in the sample specify the same CDR3. The V gene is TRBV18, the J gene TRBJ1-5; D not certain. CDR3 size: 14 residues. Per germline, CDR1 KGHSH and CDR2 LQKENI. V was clipped by 3 bases and J by 1 base, with 7 bases between them. CDR3 nucleotides: TGTGCCAGCTCACCGACGAGGAGCAATCAGCCCCAGCATTTT. Its protein is CASSPTRSNQPQHF.

The chain links TRBV12-5 to TRBJ2-7; perhaps TRBD2 as D (5 bases). This CDR3 is 13 amino acids long. Germline CDR1 is LGHNT and CDR2 is FRNRAP. V was cut by 7 bases and J by 2 bases, with 12 bases left in between. The CDR3 spells CASALSGTYEQYV. CDR3 DNA sequence: TGTGCTAGTGCGCTTTCGGGAACCTACGAGCAGTACGTC.

This chain joins TRBV5-1 and TRBJ2-7; TRBD2 matches 12 bases. In germline, CDR1 is SGHRS, CDR2 YFSETQ. Germline trimming cut 4 bases from V and 5 bases from J; bases unmatched to any gene: 7. This CDR3 spans 15 amino acids. The CDR3 DNA reads TGCGCCAGCAGCCTGATACTAGCGGGGGGAAACGAGCAGTACTTC. Amino acid sequence: CASSLILAGGNEQYF.